This T cell receptor (beta chain) was recorded in a study of T cells in Graves' hyperthyroidism and ophthalmopathy. The V and J ends lost 0 bases and 2 bases respectively, with 13 bases between them. The CDR3 sequence is 16 residues long. Germline loops: CDR1 SQVTM, CDR2 ANQGSEA. This clonotype was detected only a few times. Researchers amplified the TCR beta CDR3 regions from RNA transcripts. First-round RT-PCR with HTBI primers amplified the TCR CDR3 region. From the multiplex PCR reads, TCRdb called clonotypes with MiXCR, one entry per CDR3 protein. The top ten hold around 13% of the sample, which has 450,000 to 600,000 distinct CDR3 sequences, around 13% seen once.

This sequence originates from a woman aged 40 to 49 with Graves' hyperthyroidism. The chain uses TRBV29-1 and TRBJ2-2, with D tentatively TRBD1 (6 bases). The specimen sequenced was blood. CDR3 residues: CSVEDLGRGNTGELFF. CDR3 nucleotide sequence: TGCAGCGTTGAAGATCTCGGCAGGGGAAACACCGGGGAGCTGTTTTTT.